The 3 T cell receptor beta chains listed next were all sequenced from one sample in a study of blood T cells in healthy people across ages. A J-beta primer mix and a sample-barcoded 5' primer were used in a second PCR of about 6 to 12 cycles. Each CDR3 protein gets one entry after TCRdb re-called the 5' RACE reads with MiXCR. The sample has hundreds of thousands of distinct CDR3 sequences; about 29% are singletons. The same sample was also studied in work on T cells of mothers and their children.

The sequenced material came from blood. The receptor source for this set is a boy younger than 10 in good health.

This chain links TRBV18 with TRBJ2-3; either TRBD1 or TRBD2 may supply D (5 bases each). V dropped 0 bases and J dropped 14 bases, with 24 bases sitting between them. CDR1 is KGHSH and CDR2 is LQKENI in the germline V gene. This CDR3 contains 16 residues. CDR3 in amino acids: CASSPPVTGPSIEGYF. The CDR3 DNA sequence: TGTGCCAGCTCACCACCTGTGACGGGACCTTCAATTGAGGGGTATTTT.

The genes are TRBV6-6 and TRBJ2-7; 7 nucleotides agree with TRBD2. Trimming took 0 bases from V and 0 from J; bases not matched to a gene: 5. The germline V gene has CDR1 MNHNY and CDR2 SVGAGI (reference sequence). The CDR3 loop spans 16 amino acids. CDR3 loop: CASSYSLGGSSYEQYF. The CDR3 DNA is TGTGCCAGCAGTTACTCTTTGGGCGGGAGCTCCTACGAGCAGTACTTC.

A note on this clonotype: The junction departs from germline at one end; a sequencing error may be responsible. This chain joins TRBV7-6 and TRBJ2-3; D gene ambiguous. This CDR3 contains 17 residues. Looked up from germline, CDR1 is SGHVS and CDR2 is FNYEAQ. The CDR3 bases are TGTGCCAGCAGCGTCGACGGTCCCCTCCTATGGGCAGACACGCAGTATTTT. Protein sequence: CASSVDGPLLWADTQYF.